Each of the 2 T cell receptor beta chains below was sequenced from the same sample in a study of T-cell memory formation after mild COVID-19. TCRdb independently ran MiXCR on the 5' RACE reads; one entry per CDR3 protein. The sample holds 350,000 to 450,000 distinct CDR3 sequences; approximately 15% are singletons and the top ten take 20% to 25%. Material: PBMCs or a T cell subset sorted from them (not recorded which). The receptor source for this set is a man between 18 and 29 years old who had mild COVID-19 (a few samples of this study predate the infection). Cell type and time point are not known.

J is TRBJ1-2 and V is TRBV4-1; unclear D gene. CDR1 is MGHRA, CDR2 YSYEKL, per germline. V lost 0 bases, J lost 4 bases, and 9 bases lay in between. This CDR3 is built from 14 residues. This CDR3 is CASSQDYLGYGYTF. The CDR3 DNA reads TGCGCCAGCAGCCAAGACTACTTGGGCTATGGCTACACCTTC.

A few counts support this clonotype. V and J are TRBV11-2 and TRBJ2-7; D remains unclear. The ends were cut back, 3 bases at V and 4 bases at J, with 19 bases in the middle. The CDR3 has 16 amino acids. CDR1 is SGHAT and CDR2 is FQNNGV in the germline V gene. The CDR3 DNA reads TGTGCCAGCAGCTTTATCAGTCTCGCTAGTGCATACGAGCAGTACTTC. Translated, it gives CASSFISLASAYEQYF.